This T cell receptor beta chain was found in a study of cytomegalovirus exposure and HLA in healthy donors. Trimming stripped 1 base from V and 3 bases from J, with 12 bases between. The CDR3 is made up of 15 amino acids. From germline, CDR1 is LGHNA and CDR2 YSLEER. Primers: 60 Vbeta forward and 13 Jbeta reverse. TCRdb's table, derived via immunoSEQ multiplex PCR, lists solely in-frame clones and lacks some. The table lists 140,000 to 150,000 clones, 80% of them singletons. The chain combines TRBV4-3 with TRBJ1-1; weak D call: TRBD1 (6 bases). Material for sequencing was PBMCs. This receptor was taken from a man between 35 and 55 years old in good health and CMV-seronegative. The CDR3 nucleotides are TGCGCCAGCAGCCAAGGGGGGGGCAGAGACACTGAAGCTTTCTTT. Translated, it gives CASSQGGGRDTEAFF.